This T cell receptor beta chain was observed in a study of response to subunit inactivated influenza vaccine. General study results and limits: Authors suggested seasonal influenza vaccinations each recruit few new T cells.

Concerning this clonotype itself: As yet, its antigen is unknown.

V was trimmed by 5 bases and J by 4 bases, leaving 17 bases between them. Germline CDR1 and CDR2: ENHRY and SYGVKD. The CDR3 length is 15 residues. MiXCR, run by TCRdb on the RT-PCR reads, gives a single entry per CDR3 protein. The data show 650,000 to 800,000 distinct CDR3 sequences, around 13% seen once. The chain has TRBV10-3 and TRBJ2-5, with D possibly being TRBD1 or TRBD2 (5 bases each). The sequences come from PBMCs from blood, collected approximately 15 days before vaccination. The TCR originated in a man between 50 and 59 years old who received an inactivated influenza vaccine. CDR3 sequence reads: CAISPSGWQGETQYF. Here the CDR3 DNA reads TGTGCCATCAGTCCATCGGGGTGGCAGGGAGAGACCCAGTACTTC.